Detailed here is one T cell receptor (beta chain). This clone's antigen is unknown. No qualities accompany the bases; no much larger clone lies one base away. The sample originates from a study of blood T cell repertoires in COVID-19 (dated by TCRdb to about 2020). The study in broad terms: Samples from collaborators originated in the United States, Italy and Spain and spanned both the acute and convalescent phases of COVID-19. Samples were obtained from the ongoing ImmuneRACE study (first 160 participants) and from over 1,000 subjects provided by 6 global collaborators. A freely available public database, intended as a resource for researchers studying the immune response to SARS-CoV-2, is where the repertoires were released. The dataset comprised deeply sampled blood TCRbeta repertoires from subjects exposed to, actively infected with, or recovered from COVID-19. Where available, HLA class I and class II types were taken from metadata supplied by the sample provider and were not determined by assay-based typing. The material from the prospective study consisted of cDNA or gDNA derived from T cells, B-cell-depleted T cells, or PBMCs. Sample metadata almost always included a de-identified subject ID, COVID-19 status, age in years and sex. Findings and caveats that apply to the study as a whole: Clinical and demographic metadata were provided uncurated, with the amount varying by source and participant.

The immunoSEQ Assay, a bias-controlled multiplex PCR, was used to amplify TCRbeta CDR3 regions from genomic DNA. Regarding the original processing steps: The number of nucleated cells in each sample was estimated by amplification of reference gene primers within the assay. To quantify the absolute abundance of each unique TCRbeta CDR3 rearrangement, sequence reads were collapsed and filtered. For each sample, productive Simpson clonality was calculated by taking the square root of Simpson's diversity index across productive rearrangements. TCRdb took over this immuneACCESS table, retaining in-frame rearrangements with V and J assigned. Such tables are incomplete; in checked studies, under half of the missing clones stem from an unresolved V gene, and the remainder is unexplained. That table is the source of V, J and clone size, and D and trimming were worked out from the DNA. For this sample the table gives 70,000 or so clones, of which under 95% were detected only once. Under 1.5% of the sample rests with the top ten.

Each collaborating institution followed its own protocols to collect whole blood in K2EDTA tubes. Collaborator samples were shipped for TCRbeta analysis as frozen whole blood, isolated PBMCs, or DNA extracted from either sample type. The CDR3 sequence holds 15 residues, the cysteine and phenylalanine included. Here the CDR3 DNA is all that survives: 45 bases in frame from base 1. From the germline V gene, CDR1 is SGDLS and CDR2 is YYNGEE. V sheds 4 bases and J sheds 2 bases, leaving 14 bases between their ends. The chain was built from TRBV9 and TRBJ2-3; TRBD2 is a possible D gene, resting on 5 matching bases. The receptor was derived from a man aged 50 or older with acute or convalescent COVID-19. Sequencing used peripheral blood. The CDR3 reads as follows: CASSPLEGYTDTQYF. The DNA is as follows: TGTGCCAGCAGCCCCCTAGAGGGATACACAGATACGCAGTATTTT.